This T cell receptor (beta chain) is drawn from a study of blood T cell repertoires in COVID-19. Libraries were prepared by immunoSEQ multiplex PCR; TCRdb keeps only in-frame clonotypes and omits some of them. This sample carries 200,000 or so clones, more than 85% of them seen once, and the ten largest clones take 2.1%. The TCR comes from a man between 65 and 85 years old with active or convalescent COVID-19. Sequencing used peripheral blood.

CDR3 in amino acids: CASSLGQGFNEKLFF. The CDR3 region has the DNA TGTGCCAGCAGCTTGGGACAGGGTTTCAATGAAAAACTGTTTTTT. The J gene is TRBJ1-4, the V gene TRBV11-2; TRBD1 agrees at 9 bases. Germline V gene data show CDR1 as SGHAT and CDR2 as FQNNGV. With 3 bases clipped from V and 5 bases from J, the junction kept 4 bases outside the gene matches. The CDR3 sequence is 15 residues long.